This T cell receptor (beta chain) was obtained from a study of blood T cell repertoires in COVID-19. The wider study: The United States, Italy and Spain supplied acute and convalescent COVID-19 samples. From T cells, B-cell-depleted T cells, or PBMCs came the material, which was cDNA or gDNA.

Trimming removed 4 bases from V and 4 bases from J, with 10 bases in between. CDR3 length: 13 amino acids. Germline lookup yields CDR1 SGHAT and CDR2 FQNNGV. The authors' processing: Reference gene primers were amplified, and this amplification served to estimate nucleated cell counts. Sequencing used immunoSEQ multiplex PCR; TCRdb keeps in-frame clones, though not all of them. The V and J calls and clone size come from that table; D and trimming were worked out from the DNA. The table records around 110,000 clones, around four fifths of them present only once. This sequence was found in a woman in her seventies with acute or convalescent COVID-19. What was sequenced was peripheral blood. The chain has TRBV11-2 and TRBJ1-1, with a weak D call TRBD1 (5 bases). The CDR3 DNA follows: TGTGCCAGCAGCTCTCGGGGGATCACTGAAGCTTTCTTT. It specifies CASSSRGITEAFF.